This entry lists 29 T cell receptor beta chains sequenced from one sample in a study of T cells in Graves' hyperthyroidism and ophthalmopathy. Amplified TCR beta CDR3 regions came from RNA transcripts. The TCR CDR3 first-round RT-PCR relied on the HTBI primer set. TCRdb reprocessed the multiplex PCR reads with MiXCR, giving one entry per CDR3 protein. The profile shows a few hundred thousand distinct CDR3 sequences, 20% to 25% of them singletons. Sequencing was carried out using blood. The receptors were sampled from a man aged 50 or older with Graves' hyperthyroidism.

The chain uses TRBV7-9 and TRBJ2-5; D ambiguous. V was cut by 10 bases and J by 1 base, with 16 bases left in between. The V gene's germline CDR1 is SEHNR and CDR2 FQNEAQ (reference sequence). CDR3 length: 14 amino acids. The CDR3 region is CATGTSGIQETQYF. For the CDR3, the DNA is TGTGCCACCGGCACATCGGGTATCCAAGAGACCCAGTACTTC.

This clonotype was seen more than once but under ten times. The CDR3 sequence: CASSPRTASTDTQYF. The CDR3 coding sequence is TGCGCCAGCAGCCCGCGGACAGCTAGCACAGATACGCAGTATTTT. The chain uses TRBV5-1 and TRBJ2-3; D may be TRBD1 (6 bases). CDR3 length: 15 amino acids. The germline CDR1 and CDR2 sequences are SGHRS and YFSETQ. V was cut by 4 bases and J by 0 bases, with 12 bases left in between. Using reference TRBV5-1 and TRBJ2-3 for the parts outside the CDR3, the full variable domain is KAGVTQTPRYLIKTRGQQVTLSCSPISGHRSVSWYQQTPGQGLQFLFEYFSETQRNKGNFPGRFSGRQFSNSRSEMNVSTLELGDSALYLCASSPRTASTDTQYFGPGTRLTVL.

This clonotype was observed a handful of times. The CDR3 loop is CSARSLAGDHEQYF. CDR3 nucleotides: TGCAGTGCTAGATCACTAGCGGGAGACCACGAGCAGTACTTC. The V call is TRBV20-1, the J call TRBJ2-7; 11 nucleotides align to TRBD2. The CDR3 is made up of 14 amino acids. The germline V gene has CDR1 DFQATT and CDR2 SNEGSKA (reference sequence). V was pared by 2 bases and J by 5 bases, with 5 bases of the junction left unmatched.

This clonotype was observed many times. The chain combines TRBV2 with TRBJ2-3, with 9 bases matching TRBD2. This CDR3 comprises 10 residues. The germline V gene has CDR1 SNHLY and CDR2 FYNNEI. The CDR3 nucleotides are TGTGCAAGGCGGGAGGGTACGCAGTATTTT. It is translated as CARREGTQYF.

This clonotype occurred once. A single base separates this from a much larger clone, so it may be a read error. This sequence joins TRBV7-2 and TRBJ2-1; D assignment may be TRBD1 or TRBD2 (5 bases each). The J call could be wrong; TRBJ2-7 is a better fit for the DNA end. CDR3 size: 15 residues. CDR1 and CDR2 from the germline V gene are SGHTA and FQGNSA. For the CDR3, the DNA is TGTGCCAGCAGCCCCGGGACGACCTCCTACAATGAGCAGTACTTC. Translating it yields CASSPGTTSYNEQYF.

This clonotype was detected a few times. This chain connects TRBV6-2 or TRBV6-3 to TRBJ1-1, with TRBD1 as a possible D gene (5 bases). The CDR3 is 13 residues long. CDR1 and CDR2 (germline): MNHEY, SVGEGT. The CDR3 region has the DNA TGTGCGATCGGCGGGGGTGCGGGCACTGAAGCTTTCTTT. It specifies CAIGGGAGTEAFF.

The CDR3 sequence is CASSIHRDGLPHF. As DNA, the CDR3 is TGTGCCAGCAGTATACACCGGGACGGCTTACCGCATTTT. The chain employs TRBV12-3 or TRBV12-4 and TRBJ1-5, with D possibly TRBD1 on 5 matching bases. With 5 bases removed from V and 15 bases from J, the gap between germline ends came to 20 bases. CDR3 length equals 13 residues.

The CDR3 region is CASSHKGNTEAFF. CDR3 DNA sequence: TGTGCCAGCAGCCATAAGGGGAACACTGAAGCTTTCTTT. This sequence joins TRBV6-1 and TRBJ1-1, with D hard to call. Germline V gives CDR1 MNHNS, CDR2 SASEGT. The length of the CDR3 is 13 residues. With 6 bases removed from V and 1 base from J, the gap between germline ends came to 9 bases.

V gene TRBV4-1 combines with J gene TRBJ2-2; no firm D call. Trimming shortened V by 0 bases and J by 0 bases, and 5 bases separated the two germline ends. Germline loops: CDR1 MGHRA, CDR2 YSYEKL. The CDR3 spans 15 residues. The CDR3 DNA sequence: TGCGCCAGCAGCCAAGATCCGTCGAACACCGGGGAGCTGTTTTTT. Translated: CASSQDPSNTGELFF.

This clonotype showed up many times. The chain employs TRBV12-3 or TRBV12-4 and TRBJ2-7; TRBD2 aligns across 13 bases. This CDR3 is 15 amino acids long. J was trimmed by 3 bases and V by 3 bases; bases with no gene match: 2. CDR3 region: CASSFGTSGNYEQYF. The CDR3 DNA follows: TGTGCCAGCAGTTTTGGGACTAGCGGGAACTACGAGCAGTACTTC.

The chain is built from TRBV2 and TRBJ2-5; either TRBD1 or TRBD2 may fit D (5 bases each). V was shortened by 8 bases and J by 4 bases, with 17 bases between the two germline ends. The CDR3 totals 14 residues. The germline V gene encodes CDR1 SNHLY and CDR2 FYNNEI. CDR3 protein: CASERGGAGETQYF. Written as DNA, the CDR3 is TGTGCCAGCGAGAGGGGTGGTGCGGGAGAGACCCAGTACTTC.

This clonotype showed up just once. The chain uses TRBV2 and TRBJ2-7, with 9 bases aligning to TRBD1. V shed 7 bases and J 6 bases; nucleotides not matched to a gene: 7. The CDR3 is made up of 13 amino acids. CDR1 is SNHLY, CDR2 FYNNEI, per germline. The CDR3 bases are TGTGCCAGCAAGGGGACAGGGCTCGTCGAGCAGTACTTC. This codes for CASKGTGLVEQYF.

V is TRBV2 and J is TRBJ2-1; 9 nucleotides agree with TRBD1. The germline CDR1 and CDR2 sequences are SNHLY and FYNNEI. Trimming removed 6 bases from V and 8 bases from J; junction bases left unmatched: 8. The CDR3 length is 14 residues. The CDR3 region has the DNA TGTGCCAGCAGGGGACAGGGTATATCTGATGAGCAGTTCTTC. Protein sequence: CASRGQGISDEQFF.

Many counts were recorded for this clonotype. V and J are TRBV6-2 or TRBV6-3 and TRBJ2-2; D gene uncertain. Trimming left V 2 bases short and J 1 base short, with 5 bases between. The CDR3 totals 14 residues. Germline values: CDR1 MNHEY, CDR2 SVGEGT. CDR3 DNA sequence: TGTGCCAGCAGTTACGGCGGGAACACCGGGGAGCTGTTTTTT. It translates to CASSYGGNTGELFF.

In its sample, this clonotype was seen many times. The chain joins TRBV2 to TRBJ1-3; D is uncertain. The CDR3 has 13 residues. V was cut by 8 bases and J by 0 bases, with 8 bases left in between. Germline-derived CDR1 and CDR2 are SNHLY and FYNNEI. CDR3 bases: TGTGCCAGCGCGGAGAGCTCTGGAAACACCATATATTTT. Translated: CASAESSGNTIYF.

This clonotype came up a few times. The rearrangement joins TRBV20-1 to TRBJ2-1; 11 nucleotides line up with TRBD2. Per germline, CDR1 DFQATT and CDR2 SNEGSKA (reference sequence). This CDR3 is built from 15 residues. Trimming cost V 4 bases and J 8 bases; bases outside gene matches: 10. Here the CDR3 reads CSATTSGSGSYEQFF. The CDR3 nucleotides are TGCAGTGCTACCACTAGCGGGAGTGGATCATATGAGCAGTTCTTC.

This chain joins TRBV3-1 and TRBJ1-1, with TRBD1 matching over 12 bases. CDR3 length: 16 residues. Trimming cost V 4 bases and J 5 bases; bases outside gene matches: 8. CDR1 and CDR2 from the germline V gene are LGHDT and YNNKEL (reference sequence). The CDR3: CASSRGTGGIVTEAFF. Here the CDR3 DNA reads TGTGCCAGCAGCCGTGGGACAGGGGGCATCGTGACTGAAGCTTTCTTT.

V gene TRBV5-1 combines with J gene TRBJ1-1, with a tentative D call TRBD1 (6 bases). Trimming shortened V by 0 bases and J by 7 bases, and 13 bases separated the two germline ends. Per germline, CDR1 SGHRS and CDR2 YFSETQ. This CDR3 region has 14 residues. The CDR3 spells CASSLGTETVEAFF. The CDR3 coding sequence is TGCGCCAGCAGCTTGGGGACAGAGACCGTTGAAGCTTTCTTT.

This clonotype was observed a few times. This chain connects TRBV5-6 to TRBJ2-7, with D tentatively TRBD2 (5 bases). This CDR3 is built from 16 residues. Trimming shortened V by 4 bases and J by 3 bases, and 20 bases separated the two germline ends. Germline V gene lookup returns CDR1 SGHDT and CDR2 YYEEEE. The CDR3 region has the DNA TGTGCCAGCAGCCCTATTGTTGGGAGAGGCGACTACGAGCAGTACTTC. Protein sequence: CASSPIVGRGDYEQYF.

CDR3 sequence reads: CASRQGIVNQPQHF. The CDR3 bases are TGTGCCAGCAGACAGGGGATTGTGAATCAGCCCCAGCATTTT. The chain couples TRBV2 to TRBJ1-5, with 7 nucleotides matching TRBD1. V lost 6 bases to trimming and J lost 4 bases; unmatched junction nucleotides: 6. This CDR3 region has 14 residues. The germline gives CDR1 SNHLY, CDR2 FYNNEI.

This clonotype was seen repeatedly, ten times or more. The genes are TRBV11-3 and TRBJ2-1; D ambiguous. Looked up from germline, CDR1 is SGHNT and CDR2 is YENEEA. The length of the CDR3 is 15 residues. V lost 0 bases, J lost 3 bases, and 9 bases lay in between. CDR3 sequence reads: CASSLDGVGYNEQFF. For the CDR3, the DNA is TGTGCCAGCAGCTTAGACGGAGTAGGCTACAATGAGCAGTTCTTC.

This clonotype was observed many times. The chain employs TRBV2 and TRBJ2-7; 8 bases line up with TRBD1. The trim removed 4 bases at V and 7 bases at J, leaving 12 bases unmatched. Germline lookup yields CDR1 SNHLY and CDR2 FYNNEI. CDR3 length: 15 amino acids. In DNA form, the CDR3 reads TGTGCCAGCAGTGGGGGGGACAGGAGCCCCGAGGAGCAGTACTTC. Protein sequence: CASSGGDRSPEEQYF.

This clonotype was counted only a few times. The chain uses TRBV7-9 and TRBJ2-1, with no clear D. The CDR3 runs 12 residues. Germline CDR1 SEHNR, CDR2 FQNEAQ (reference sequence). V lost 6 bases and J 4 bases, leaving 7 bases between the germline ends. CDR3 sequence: CASRQTYNEQFF. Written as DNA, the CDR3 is TGTGCCAGCAGACAGACGTACAATGAGCAGTTCTTC.

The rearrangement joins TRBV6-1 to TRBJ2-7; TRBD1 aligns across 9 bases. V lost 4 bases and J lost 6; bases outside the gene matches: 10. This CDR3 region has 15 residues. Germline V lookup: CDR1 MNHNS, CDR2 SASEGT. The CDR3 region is CASSASGTGPSEQYF. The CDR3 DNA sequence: TGTGCCAGCAGTGCGTCCGGGACAGGGCCATCCGAGCAGTACTTC.

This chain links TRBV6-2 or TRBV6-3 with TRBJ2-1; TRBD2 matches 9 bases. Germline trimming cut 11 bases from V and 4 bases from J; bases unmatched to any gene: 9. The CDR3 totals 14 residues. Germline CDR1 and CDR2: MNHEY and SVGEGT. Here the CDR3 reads CAGTPSGKYNEQFF. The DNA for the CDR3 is TGTGCCGGCACCCCTAGCGGGAAATACAATGAGCAGTTCTTC.

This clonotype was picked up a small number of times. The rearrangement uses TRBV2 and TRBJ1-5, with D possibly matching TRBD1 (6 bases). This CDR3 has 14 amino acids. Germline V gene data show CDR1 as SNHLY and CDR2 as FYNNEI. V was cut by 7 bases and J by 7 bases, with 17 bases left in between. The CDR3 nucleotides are TGTGCCAGCAATTCGGGGGGGGCAAGACAGCCCCAGCATTTT. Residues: CASNSGGARQPQHF.

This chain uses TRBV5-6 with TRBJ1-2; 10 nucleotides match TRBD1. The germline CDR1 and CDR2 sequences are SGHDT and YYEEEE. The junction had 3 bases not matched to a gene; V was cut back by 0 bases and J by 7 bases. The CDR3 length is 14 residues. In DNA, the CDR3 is TGTGCCAGCAGCTTGGGACAGGGGGCGCTTGGCTACACCTTC. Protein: CASSLGQGALGYTF.

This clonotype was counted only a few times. The CDR3 nucleotides are TGTGCCACCAGTGGCCAGGTCGACGAGACCCAGTACTTC. Amino acid sequence: CATSGQVDETQYF. The chain joins TRBV24-1 to TRBJ2-5; D gene ambiguous. This CDR3 comprises 13 residues. Between the trimmed V and J ends, which lost 5 bases and 5 bases, there was a span of 11 bases. Germline lookup yields CDR1 KGHDR and CDR2 SFDVKD.

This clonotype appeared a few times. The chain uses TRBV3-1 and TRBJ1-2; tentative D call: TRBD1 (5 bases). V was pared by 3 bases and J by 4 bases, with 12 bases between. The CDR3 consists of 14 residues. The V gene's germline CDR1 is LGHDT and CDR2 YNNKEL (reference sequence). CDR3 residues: CASSHSGNLYGYTF. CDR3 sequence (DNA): TGTGCCAGCAGCCACTCAGGGAATCTCTATGGCTACACCTTC.